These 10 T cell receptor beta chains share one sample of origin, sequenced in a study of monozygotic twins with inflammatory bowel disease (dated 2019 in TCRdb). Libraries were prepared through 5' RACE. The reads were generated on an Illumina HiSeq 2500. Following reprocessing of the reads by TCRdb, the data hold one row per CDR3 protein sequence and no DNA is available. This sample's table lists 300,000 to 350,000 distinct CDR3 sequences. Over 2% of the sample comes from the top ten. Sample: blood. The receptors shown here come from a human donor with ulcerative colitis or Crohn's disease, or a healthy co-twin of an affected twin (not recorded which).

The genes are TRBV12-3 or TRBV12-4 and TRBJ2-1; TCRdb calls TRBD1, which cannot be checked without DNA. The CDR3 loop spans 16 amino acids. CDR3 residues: CASSFLVGQGAQEQFF.

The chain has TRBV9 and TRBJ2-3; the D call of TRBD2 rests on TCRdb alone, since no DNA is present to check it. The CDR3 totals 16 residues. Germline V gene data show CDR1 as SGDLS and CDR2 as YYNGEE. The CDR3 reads CASSVAWVAGGDTQYF. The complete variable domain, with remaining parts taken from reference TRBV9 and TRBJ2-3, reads DSGVTQTPKHLITATGQRVTLRCSPRSGDLSVYWYQQSLDQGLQFLIQYYNGEERAKGNILERFSAQQFPDLHSELNLSSLELGDSALYFCASSVAWVAGGDTQYFGPGTRLTVL.

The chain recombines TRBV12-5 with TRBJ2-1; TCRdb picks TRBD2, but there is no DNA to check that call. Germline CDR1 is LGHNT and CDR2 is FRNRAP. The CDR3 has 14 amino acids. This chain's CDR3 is CASLIAGVFNEQFF.

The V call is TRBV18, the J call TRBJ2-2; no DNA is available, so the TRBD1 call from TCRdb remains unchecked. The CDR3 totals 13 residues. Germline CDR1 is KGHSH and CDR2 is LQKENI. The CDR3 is CASSPTGTGELFF.

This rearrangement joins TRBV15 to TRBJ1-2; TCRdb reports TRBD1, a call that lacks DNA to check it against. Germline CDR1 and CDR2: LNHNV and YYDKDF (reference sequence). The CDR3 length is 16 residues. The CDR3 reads CATSRAADRTNYGYTF. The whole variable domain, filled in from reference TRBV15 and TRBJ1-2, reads DAMVIQNPRYQVTQFGKPVTLSCSQTLNHNVMYWYQQKSSQAPKLLFHYYDKDFNNEADTPDNFQSRRPNTSFCFLDIRSPGLGDTAMYLCATSRAADRTNYGYTFGSGTRLTVV.

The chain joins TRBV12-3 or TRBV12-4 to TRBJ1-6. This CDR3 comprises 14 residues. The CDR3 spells CASSSQDRNSPLHF.

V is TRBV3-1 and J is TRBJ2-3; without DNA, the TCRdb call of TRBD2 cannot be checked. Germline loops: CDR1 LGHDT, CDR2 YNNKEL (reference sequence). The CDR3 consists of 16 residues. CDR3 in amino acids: CASSQGGLALGDTQYF.

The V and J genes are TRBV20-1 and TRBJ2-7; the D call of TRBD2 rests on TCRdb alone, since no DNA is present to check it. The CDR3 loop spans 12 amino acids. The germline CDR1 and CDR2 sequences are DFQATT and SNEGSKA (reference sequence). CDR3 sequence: CSPSGSVGEQYF.

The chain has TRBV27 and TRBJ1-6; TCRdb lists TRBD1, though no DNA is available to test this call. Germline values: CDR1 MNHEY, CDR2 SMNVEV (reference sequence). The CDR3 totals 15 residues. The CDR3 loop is CASSARDRFNSPLHF.

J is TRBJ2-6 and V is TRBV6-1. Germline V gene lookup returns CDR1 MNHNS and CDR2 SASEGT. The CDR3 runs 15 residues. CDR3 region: CASTRDMPGANVLTF.